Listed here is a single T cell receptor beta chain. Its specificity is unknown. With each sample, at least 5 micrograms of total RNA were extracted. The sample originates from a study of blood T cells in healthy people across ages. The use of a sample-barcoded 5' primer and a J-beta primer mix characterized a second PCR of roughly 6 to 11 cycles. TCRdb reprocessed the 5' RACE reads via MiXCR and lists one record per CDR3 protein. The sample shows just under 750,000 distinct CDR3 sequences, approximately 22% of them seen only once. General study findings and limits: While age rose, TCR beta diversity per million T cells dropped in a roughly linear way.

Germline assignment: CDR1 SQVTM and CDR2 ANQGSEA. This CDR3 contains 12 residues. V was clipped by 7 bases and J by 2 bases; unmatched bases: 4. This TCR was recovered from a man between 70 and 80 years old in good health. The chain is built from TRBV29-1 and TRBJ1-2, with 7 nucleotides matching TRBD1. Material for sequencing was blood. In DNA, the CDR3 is TGCAGCGGTTCAGGGGGGAACTATGGCTACACCTTC. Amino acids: CSGSGGNYGYTF.